A single sample is the source of the 7 T cell receptor beta chains below, sequenced in a study of blood T cell repertoires in COVID-19. The table came from immunoSEQ multiplex PCR; TCRdb's copy has only in-frame clones and leaves some out. The sample shows more than 200,000 clones, around 85% of them seen only once. The sequenced material came from peripheral blood. The source is a woman between 50 and 59 years old with acute or convalescent COVID-19.

This chain links TRBV27 with TRBJ1-2; perhaps TRBD1 as D (6 bases). This CDR3 comprises 13 residues. Trimming shortened V by 5 bases and J by 7 bases, and 14 bases separated the two germline ends. Germline CDR1 and CDR2: MNHEY and SMNVEV (reference sequence). CDR3 protein: CASSITGFGGYTF. Here the CDR3 DNA reads TGTGCCAGCAGTATTACAGGGTTTGGTGGCTACACCTTC.

This clone has just a few counts. The rearrangement uses TRBV10-2 and TRBJ1-4, with TRBD1 as a possible D gene (5 bases). Trimming shortened V by 0 bases and J by 10 bases, and 15 bases separated the two germline ends. The CDR3 is 15 amino acids. Germline lookup yields CDR1 WSHSY and CDR2 SAAADI. The CDR3 loop is CASSESRGGRGKLFF. Written as DNA, the CDR3 is TGCGCCAGCAGTGAGTCTCGGGGAGGAAGGGGAAAACTGTTTTTT.

This chain uses TRBV6-5 with TRBJ2-5; D is uncertain. The CDR3 extends over 14 amino acids. V was pared by 6 bases and J by 3 bases, with 14 bases between. Germline assignment: CDR1 MNHEY and CDR2 SVGAGI. As DNA, the CDR3 is TGTGCCAGCAGAGCCCCTGGGCAAAAAGAGACCCAGTACTTC. This encodes CASRAPGQKETQYF.

The genes are TRBV10-3 and TRBJ2-3; weak D call: TRBD1 (5 bases). Trimming removed 4 bases from V and 3 bases from J, with 20 bases in between. This CDR3 is 17 amino acids long. The germline V gene encodes CDR1 ENHRY and CDR2 SYGVKD. CDR3 sequence: CAISAGEQANQTDTQYF. In DNA form, the CDR3 reads TGTGCCATCAGTGCGGGTGAACAGGCGAACCAGACAGATACGCAGTATTTT.

The chain combines TRBV6-5 with TRBJ2-2; D is uncertain. The CDR3 is made up of 15 amino acids. Trimming shortened V by 6 bases and J by 3 bases, and 14 bases separated the two germline ends. CDR1 and CDR2 from the germline V gene are MNHEY and SVGAGI. The CDR3 nucleotides are TGTGCCAGCAGCCCCTTCGGTAGCCACACCGGGGAGCTGTTTTTT. Its translation is CASSPFGSHTGELFF.

V gene TRBV5-1 combines with J gene TRBJ1-1; TRBD1 is a possible D gene (5 bases). V lost 1 base and J lost 1, with 11 bases in between. Per germline, CDR1 SGHRS and CDR2 YFSETQ. The CDR3 is 15 residues long. CDR3 sequence: CASSLIVGPNTEAFF. CDR3 bases: TGCGCCAGCAGCTTGATTGTGGGGCCGAACACTGAAGCTTTCTTT. The complete variable domain, with remaining parts taken from reference TRBV5-1 and TRBJ1-1, reads KAGVTQTPRYLIKTRGQQVTLSCSPISGHRSVSWYQQTPGQGLQFLFEYFSETQRNKGNFPGRFSGRQFSNSRSEMNVSTLELGDSALYLCASSLIVGPNTEAFFGQGTRLTVV.

The V gene is TRBV19, the J gene TRBJ1-2; perhaps TRBD1 as D (6 bases). V was clipped by 7 bases and J by 4 bases, with 22 bases between them. This CDR3 contains 16 residues. CDR1 LNHDA and CDR2 SQIVND come from the germline V gene (reference sequence). The CDR3, as DNA: TGTGCCAGTACCTCTGGGATGAGGGGGATCTCCTATGGCTACACCTTC. The encoded protein is CASTSGMRGISYGYTF.